The rows below give T cell receptor beta chains drawn from one sample of a study of OX40 agonist ivuxolimab in advanced cancers. Assay: immunoSEQ multiplex PCR; the TCRdb copy retains only in-frame clones and omits some. The sample lists tens of thousands of clones, over 80% occurring once. The input for sequencing was CD4+ or CD8+ T cells sorted from blood, taken in a trial of the OX40 agonist ivuxolimab. These receptors were obtained from an adult with an advanced solid tumor such as melanoma, head and neck, liver or kidney cancer. Both conserved end residues are trimmed from each CDR3.

CDR3: ASSSSGSRADEQF
J: TRBJ2-1
V: TRBV9

CDR3: ASGEGQNEKLF
J: TRBJ1-4
V: TRBV9

CDR3: SATHTNGYT
J: TRBJ1-2
V: TRBV20-1

CDR3: AISESVGINNEQF
J: TRBJ2-1
V: TRBV10-3

CDR3: ASSRQGPYEQY
J: TRBJ2-7
V: TRBV28

CDR3: ASRLTSGRSVTQY
J: TRBJ2-3
V: TRBV28

CDR3: ASSPLWGQETQY
J: TRBJ2-5
V: TRBV7-9

CDR3: ASSFDGNYGYT
J: TRBJ1-2
V: TRBV5-4

CDR3: ASRKGQGGFEGEAF
J: TRBJ1-1
V: TRBV27

CDR3: ASSQIFTDTQY
J: TRBJ2-3
V: TRBV23-1

CDR3: ASTFLSGAGLNEKLF
J: TRBJ1-4
V: TRBV28

CDR3: ASSRGENTEAF
J: TRBJ1-1
V: TRBV5-1

CDR3: ASRLGGLRGEQY
J: TRBJ2-7
V: TRBV6-5

CDR3: ASTGLAGADEQF
J: TRBJ2-1
V: TRBV5-1

CDR3: ASSFLAGGTYEQY
J: TRBJ2-7
V: TRBV27

CDR3: SVATGLLGNQPQH
J: TRBJ1-5
V: TRBV29-1

CDR3: ASSTLAGANEQF
J: TRBJ2-1
V: TRBV28

CDR3: ASSLGVGQY
J: TRBJ2-7
V: TRBV5-1

CDR3: ASEGTSGTYEQY
J: TRBJ2-7
V: TRBV28

CDR3: ASSLGGTVNEKLF
J: TRBJ1-4
V: TRBV5-4

CDR3: ASSLSFGGTPYTEAF
J: TRBJ1-1
V: TRBV27

CDR3: ASSREGGLSYEQY
J: TRBJ2-7
V: TRBV6-5

CDR3: ASSRTTRGGQETQY
J: TRBJ2-5
V: TRBV5-1

CDR3: ASSRGQIYEQY
J: TRBJ2-7
V: TRBV5-1

CDR3: ASSGQQGAGADTQY
J: TRBJ2-3
V: TRBV6-1

CDR3: ASSVGTLNSPLH
J: TRBJ1-6
V: TRBV25-1

CDR3: SVIRATGTEAF
J: TRBJ1-1
V: TRBV29-1

CDR3: ASSRGTADGYT
J: TRBJ1-2
V: TRBV7-3

CDR3: ASSVTGVYNQPQH
J: TRBJ1-5
V: TRBV2

CDR3: ASSLSGGGTDTQY
J: TRBJ2-3
V: TRBV5-4

CDR3: ASSPQGVDEKLF
J: TRBJ1-4
V: TRBV5-6

CDR3: ASSRYGYT
J: TRBJ1-2
V: TRBV6-5

CDR3: SVVGDRGNQPQH
J: TRBJ1-5
V: TRBV29-1

CDR3: ASSRRAEAF
J: TRBJ1-1
V: TRBV25-1

CDR3: ASSPPRASAYEQY
J: TRBJ2-7
V: TRBV18

CDR3: ASSPGGPSNQPQH
J: TRBJ1-5
V: TRBV18

CDR3: ASTKGKRSPLH
J: TRBJ1-6
V: TRBV6-6

CDR3: ASSLGTSAETQY
J: TRBJ2-5
V: TRBV7-7

CDR3: ASTSNTEAF
J: TRBJ1-1
V: TRBV28

CDR3: ASSPRRGSNTGELF
J: TRBJ2-2
V: TRBV4-1

CDR3: ASSPAAQSSYNEQF
J: TRBJ2-1
V: TRBV28

CDR3: ASSIGELLGSGANVLT
J: TRBJ2-6
V: TRBV19

CDR3: ASSVKTGGPYEQY
J: TRBJ2-7
V: TRBV5-1

CDR3: ASSQYTSAGELF
J: TRBJ2-2
V: TRBV7-8

CDR3: ASSPLGAGGDTQY
J: TRBJ2-3
V: TRBV4-1

CDR3: ASSPSTSLETQY
J: TRBJ2-5
V: TRBV18

CDR3: ASSQGLAGVSEQF
J: TRBJ2-1
V: TRBV5-5